These 10 T cell receptor beta chains share one sample of origin, sequenced in a study of cytomegalovirus exposure and HLA in healthy donors. TCRdb keeps only in-frame clones here, not all; method: immunoSEQ multiplex PCR. In the table there are about 44,000 clones, under 95% of which are singletons. Sequenced input: PBMCs. Receptors originate from a young woman in good health and CMV-seronegative.

The rearrangement links TRBV4-2 to TRBJ1-1; a possible D gene is TRBD1 (5 bases). The CDR3 is made up of 14 amino acids. Germline V lookup: CDR1 LGHNA, CDR2 YNFKEQ. Trimming took off 0 bases at V and 8 bases at J, with 13 bases between the two ends. The CDR3 sequence is CASSQDSGSGEAFF. The CDR3 bases are TGTGCCAGCAGCCAAGATTCTGGGTCAGGGGAAGCTTTCTTT.

J is TRBJ2-3 and V is TRBV2; 7 bases match TRBD2. The CDR3 extends over 15 amino acids. Trimming at V came to 2 bases and at J to 5 bases, leaving 7 bases not matched to a gene. Germline CDR1 SNHLY, CDR2 FYNNEI. CDR3 residues: CASSESPGGIDTQYF. The CDR3 DNA follows: TGTGCCAGCAGTGAATCCCCGGGGGGAATAGATACGCAGTATTTT.

This clone was counted once. This rearrangement joins TRBV4-2 to TRBJ2-7; 11 bases are shared with TRBD1. V trimming: 0 bases; J trimming: 4 bases; junction bases outside the gene matches: 5. The CDR3 contains 16 residues. Looked up from germline, CDR1 is LGHNA and CDR2 is YNFKEQ. Here the CDR3 reads CASSQETGQGVYEQYF. CDR3 sequence (DNA): TGTGCCAGCAGCCAAGAGACGGGACAGGGGGTTTACGAGCAGTACTTC.

The CDR3 is CASSRTGGKTEAFF. The CDR3 DNA reads TGTGCCAGCAGCCGGACAGGGGGGAAAACTGAAGCTTTCTTT. The chain couples TRBV14 to TRBJ1-1, with 10 bases identical to TRBD1. CDR1 SGHDN and CDR2 FVKESK come from the germline V gene. V gave up 4 bases and J gave up 5 bases; unmatched junction bases: 4. The CDR3 loop spans 14 amino acids.

This clone was counted a single time. The chain employs TRBV5-4 and TRBJ2-5; D gene unclear. The CDR3 extends over 14 amino acids. Germline lookup yields CDR1 SGHNT and CDR2 YYREEE (reference sequence). Trimming cost V 1 base and J 0 bases, with 7 bases left between them. The CDR3 region has the DNA TGTGCCAGCAGCTTGACCGGGTACCAAGAGACCCAGTACTTC. Its translation is CASSLTGYQETQYF.

The gene calls are TRBV19 and TRBJ2-7, with D perhaps matching TRBD1 (5 bases). There are 15 residues in the CDR3. Germline V CDR1 and CDR2: LNHDA, SQIVND (reference sequence). V was shortened by 6 bases and J by 2 bases, with 17 bases between the two germline ends. In nucleotides, the CDR3 is TGTGCCAGTAGAGACGGACGGGCCAGGGCCTACGAGCAGTACTTC. It translates to CASRDGRARAYEQYF. Full variable domain (remainder filled in from reference TRBV19 and TRBJ2-7): DGGITQSPKYLFRKEGQNVTLSCEQNLNHDAMYWYRQDPGQGLRLIYYSQIVNDFQKGDIAEGYSVSREKKESFPLTVTSAQKNPTAFYLCASRDGRARAYEQYFGPGTRLTVT.

The V gene is TRBV27, the J gene TRBJ1-5; D uncertain. CDR3 length: 14 amino acids. The germline V gene encodes CDR1 MNHEY and CDR2 SMNVEV (reference sequence). Trimming cost V 0 bases and J 4 bases, with 7 bases left between them. For the CDR3, the DNA is TGTGCCAGCAGTTTATCCACGGGGAATCAGCCCCAGCATTTT. Translated, it gives CASSLSTGNQPQHF.

The gene calls are TRBV19 and TRBJ2-7; 7 nucleotides line up with TRBD1. There are 14 residues in the CDR3. The V segment lost 4 bases and the J segment 3 bases; nucleotides outside the gene matches: 6. CDR1 and CDR2 from the germline V gene are LNHDA and SQIVND (reference sequence). The CDR3 sequence: CASSTHRDSYEQYF. For the CDR3, the DNA is TGTGCCAGTAGTACACACCGGGACAGCTACGAGCAGTACTTC. The variable domain in full, with the rest retrieved from reference TRBV19 and TRBJ2-7, is DGGITQSPKYLFRKEGQNVTLSCEQNLNHDAMYWYRQDPGQGLRLIYYSQIVNDFQKGDIAEGYSVSREKKESFPLTVTSAQKNPTAFYLCASSTHRDSYEQYFGPGTRLTVT.

A few counts support this clone. The V gene is TRBV10-3, the J gene TRBJ1-2, with D unclear. Looked up from germline, CDR1 is ENHRY and CDR2 is SYGVKD. V was trimmed by 4 bases and J by 0 bases, leaving 6 bases between them. This CDR3 spans 13 amino acids. The CDR3 DNA reads as TGTGCCATCAGTGGGGGAGCTAACTATGGCTACACCTTC. This codes for CAISGGANYGYTF.

The CDR3 is CASDGAGRNYGYTF. CDR3 DNA: TGTGCCAGCGACGGCGCAGGGCGTAACTATGGCTACACCTTC. V is TRBV28 and J is TRBJ1-2; the D gene is possibly TRBD1 (5 bases). Trimming took 8 bases from V and 1 from J, leaving 14 bases between them. This CDR3 spans 14 amino acids. Per the germline V gene, CDR1 is MDHEN and CDR2 is SYDVKM.